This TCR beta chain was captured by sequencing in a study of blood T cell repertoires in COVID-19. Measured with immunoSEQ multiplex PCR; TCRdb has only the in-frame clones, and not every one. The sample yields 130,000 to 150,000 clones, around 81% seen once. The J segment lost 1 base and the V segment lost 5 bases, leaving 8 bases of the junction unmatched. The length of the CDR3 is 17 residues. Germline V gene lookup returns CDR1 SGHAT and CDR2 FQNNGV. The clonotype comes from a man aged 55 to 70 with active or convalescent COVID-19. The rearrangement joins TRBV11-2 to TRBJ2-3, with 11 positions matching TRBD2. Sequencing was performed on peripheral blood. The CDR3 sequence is CASSASLAGGGTDTQYF. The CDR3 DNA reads TGTGCCAGCAGCGCCAGCCTAGCGGGAGGAGGCACAGATACGCAGTATTTT.